The text below deals with one T cell receptor beta chain. The antigen is unknown. The record originates from a study of CD8 T cells in Susac syndrome. Study overall: Patients with Susac syndrome were therapy-naive, on corticosteroids, or on intravenous immunoglobulin alone at blood draw.

Reverse transcription of roughly 0.5 to 1 ug RNA used random hexamers. MiXCR, applied by TCRdb to the immunoSEQ multiplex PCR reads, yields one record per CDR3 protein. The sample lists under 250,000 distinct CDR3 sequences, less than 95% seen once, with over 0.15% in the top ten. Sequencing targeted TCR beta in blood CD8+ and CD4+ T cells. Study results and limitations: Clonal expansion did not appear in Susac syndrome CD4+ T cell repertoires.

CDR1 SGDLS and CDR2 YYNGEE come from the germline V gene. Trimming removed 0 bases from V and 5 bases from J, with 5 bases in between. CDR3 length: 12 residues. Sequencing was performed on CD4+ T cells from PBMCs. The genes are TRBV9 and TRBJ1-2; D uncertain. The source is a human donor with Susac syndrome. CDR3: CASSVGSYGYTF. The CDR3 DNA reads as TGTGCCAGCAGCGTAGGATCGTATGGCTACACCTTC.